This section outlines one T cell receptor (beta chain) sequence together with its context. The antigen is not known. Germline V gene lookup returns CDR1 SGHRS and CDR2 YFSETQ. The CDR3 contains 14 residues. V lost 0 bases and J 4 bases, leaving 8 bases between the germline ends. This sample stems from a study of cytomegalovirus exposure and HLA in healthy donors. About the research overall: When 350 to 500 donors were genotyped, approximately 80% of them were found to fall in the Caucasian-associated ancestry cluster.

PCR was performed using 60 Vbeta and 13 Jbeta primers. Sequencing was performed with immunoSEQ multiplex PCR; in TCRdb, only in-frame clones are kept and a portion is missing. The data contain around 100,000 clones, approximately 84% of them seen just once; the ten biggest clones take up 2.1%. Study results and limitations: One cluster of highly shared sequence variants probably arose as a sequencing artifact. A later analysis by the authors found several of the most significant clusters apparently linked to common viral pathogens.

The V call is TRBV5-1, the J call TRBJ1-5; D gene unclear. This receptor was identified in a young man in good health and CMV-seronegative. The sample was PBMCs. For the CDR3, the DNA is TGCGCCAGCAGCTTGGGGGCCCTAAATCAGCCCCAGCATTTT. Its protein product is CASSLGALNQPQHF.